Listed below are T cell receptor beta chains from one sample, sequenced in a study of T cell responses to AZD1222 COVID-19 vaccine. The repertoire was sequenced with immunoSEQ multiplex PCR; TCRdb's copy has only in-frame clones and lacks some. The data show 150,000 to 200,000 clones, roughly 88% seen once. The sequences come from peripheral blood, collected 28 days after the second AZD1222 dose. The receptors come from an adult who received the AZD1222 COVID-19 vaccine. The conserved cysteine and the conserved F or W are not part of the CDR3 here. The order of the fields is J gene, V gene, D gene, CDR3 protein. D genes are given only for firm matches.

TRBJ2-7 | TRBV30 | - | AWSVQSAGEQY
TRBJ2-3 | TRBV4-3 | TRBD2 | ASSPGTSGTDTQY
TRBJ2-5 | TRBV11-2 | - | ASSPRRTIQETQY
TRBJ2-7 | TRBV14 | - | ASSQVGDGEQY
TRBJ2-7 | TRBV7-2 | TRBD1 | ASSSRTGAVEQY
TRBJ2-3 | TRBV24-1 | - | ATSDPRSPSTDTQY
TRBJ1-5 | TRBV7-9 | - | ASSLEGGVSNQPQH
TRBJ2-3 | TRBV6-1 | - | ASSESGIRTDTQY
TRBJ2-7 | TRBV6-1 | - | ASSETILVEQY
TRBJ2-7 | TRBV5-6 | - | ASSLDGGPTYEQY
TRBJ2-7 | TRBV5-1 | - | ASSFETAEISSYEQY
TRBJ2-1 | TRBV11-1 | TRBD1 | ASSLQRGQGFEQF
TRBJ1-2 | TRBV3-1/TRBV3-2 | - | ASSQASLSVYGYT